Each of the 30 T cell receptor beta chains below was sequenced from the same sample in a study of OX40 agonist ivuxolimab in advanced cancers. Produced via immunoSEQ multiplex PCR; TCRdb's table is partial and in-frame only. The sample holds more than 65,000 clones, less than 95% seen once. The material sequenced was CD4+ or CD8+ T cells sorted from blood, taken in a trial of the OX40 agonist ivuxolimab. The origin of the receptors is an adult with an advanced solid tumor such as melanoma, head and neck, liver or kidney cancer.

The chain carries TRBV7-3 and TRBJ2-7; D gene unclear. Germline lookup yields CDR1 SGHTA and CDR2 FQGTGA. The CDR3 is 13 amino acids. Trimming took off 6 bases at V and 3 bases at J, with 12 bases between the two ends. The CDR3: CASSQAVGYEQYF. DNA of the CDR3: TGTGCCAGCAGTCAAGCCGTCGGCTACGAGCAGTACTTC.

This sequence joins TRBV30 and TRBJ1-2; D perhaps matches TRBD1 (6 bases). Between the trimmed V and J ends, which lost 0 bases and 6 bases, there was a span of 8 bases. The length of the CDR3 is 12 residues. Looked up from germline, CDR1 is GTSNPN and CDR2 is SVGIG (reference sequence). CDR3 in amino acids: CAWSVRGNGYTF. DNA of the CDR3: TGTGCCTGGAGTGTTAGGGGGAATGGCTACACCTTC.

Points on this clone: Different DNA sequences within this sample yield the same CDR3. V and J are TRBV20-1 and TRBJ1-1, with D hard to call. Germline CDR1 and CDR2: DFQATT and SNEGSKA (reference sequence). Trimming took off 6 bases at V and 0 bases at J, with 5 bases between the two ends. The CDR3 is made up of 11 amino acids. CDR3 sequence (DNA): TGCAGTGCGCCAATGAACACTGAAGCTTTCTTT. Its protein product is CSAPMNTEAFF.

The chain joins TRBV18 to TRBJ2-3; 13 positions match TRBD2. The germline CDR1 and CDR2 sequences are KGHSH and LQKENI. Trimming removed 8 bases from V and 7 bases from J; junction bases left unmatched: 9. The CDR3 is made up of 15 amino acids. The CDR3 sequence is CASPPGTSGKHTQYF. The DNA of the CDR3 is TGTGCCAGCCCCCCCGGGACTAGCGGGAAGCATACGCAGTATTTT.

The gene calls are TRBV11-3 and TRBJ2-6, with 9 bases matching TRBD1. V was pared by 0 bases and J by 2 bases, with 11 bases of the junction left unmatched. The CDR3 sequence is 20 residues long. Germline CDR1 and CDR2: SGHNT and YENEEA. The CDR3 DNA follows: TGTGCCAGCAGCTTAGATCCCGGACAGGGGTCTGGCACTGGGGCCAACGTCCTGACTTTC. Its protein product is CASSLDPGQGSGTGANVLTF.

This sequence joins TRBV25-1 and TRBJ1-2, with TRBD1 identical over 8 bases. V was clipped by 1 base and J by 2 bases; unmatched bases: 0. The CDR3 loop spans 14 amino acids. CDR1 MGHDK and CDR2 SYGVNS come from the germline V gene. The CDR3 spells CASSESGGNYGYTF. The CDR3 DNA reads as TGTGCCAGCAGTGAATCAGGGGGCAACTATGGCTACACCTTC.

The table lists this clone with a count of one. The rearrangement joins TRBV25-1 to TRBJ2-3; 7 nucleotides line up with TRBD2. Losses at the gene ends were 2 bases for V and 5 bases for J; bases not matched to a gene: 7. Per germline, CDR1 MGHDK and CDR2 SYGVNS. CDR3 length equals 15 residues. CDR3 in amino acids: CASSEPSGLGDTQYF. For the CDR3, the DNA is TGTGCCAGCAGTGAACCTAGCGGCCTAGGAGATACGCAGTATTTT.

The chain links TRBV30 to TRBJ1-6, with a possible D match to TRBD1 (5 bases). Germline V lookup: CDR1 GTSNPN, CDR2 SVGIG (reference sequence). The CDR3 has 13 amino acids. V was pared by 2 bases and J by 13 bases, with 15 bases between. The CDR3: CAWSRGFYSPLHF. DNA of the CDR3: TGTGCCTGGAGTCGGGGGTTCTACTCCCCCCTCCACTTT.

This sequence joins TRBV6-5 and TRBJ1-1, with no clear D. The CDR3 is 11 amino acids. Trimming left V 6 bases short and J 6 bases short, with 8 bases between. Germline V gene sequence: CDR1 MNHEY, CDR2 SVGAGI. The CDR3, as DNA: TGTGCCAGCAGGGGTTCTGCTGAAGCTTTCTTT. It translates to CASRGSAEAFF.

The chain is built from TRBV10-3 and TRBJ1-6; 10 positions agree with TRBD1. Germline CDR1 ENHRY, CDR2 SYGVKD. The CDR3 totals 16 residues. The V and J ends lost 0 bases and 7 bases, in that order; junction bases with no gene match: 3. CDR3 loop: CAISESGDRGNSPLHF. CDR3 coding DNA: TGTGCCATCAGTGAGTCGGGGGACAGGGGCAATTCACCCCTCCACTTT.

This chain joins TRBV5-1 and TRBJ2-2; TRBD1 agrees at 7 bases. The CDR3 length is 16 residues. Germline assignment: CDR1 SGHRS and CDR2 YFSETQ. Germline trimming cut 3 bases from V and 0 bases from J; bases unmatched to any gene: 5. This CDR3 is CASSSDRHSNTGELFF. The DNA for the CDR3 is TGCGCCAGCAGCTCGGACAGGCATTCGAACACCGGGGAGCTGTTTTTT.

The chain uses TRBV30 and TRBJ1-4, with TRBD1 matching over 8 bases. V lost 1 base and J lost 7; bases outside the gene matches: 5. The CDR3 has 14 amino acids. From germline, CDR1 is GTSNPN and CDR2 SVGIG (reference sequence). This chain's CDR3 is CAWSGQGRSEKLFF. In nucleotides, the CDR3 is TGTGCCTGGAGTGGACAGGGGAGGAGTGAAAAACTGTTTTTT.

V usage is TRBV2 and J usage is TRBJ2-7; no reliable D call. The germline V and J ends were trimmed by 7 bases and 2 bases, with 9 bases remaining between them. Germline CDR1 reads SNHLY; CDR2 reads FYNNEI. The CDR3 totals 12 residues. CDR3 sequence (DNA): TGTGCCAGCACTCTTAATCCCTACGAGCAGTACTTC. Protein: CASTLNPYEQYF.

The V gene is TRBV27, the J gene TRBJ1-2; 11 bases match TRBD1. Germline loops: CDR1 MNHEY, CDR2 SMNVEV (reference sequence). CDR3 size: 15 residues. V gave up 2 bases and J gave up 7 bases; unmatched junction bases: 6. The DNA of the CDR3 is TGTGCCAGCAGTTTACGCGGACAGGGGGCTTCTGGCTACACCTTC. Encoded protein: CASSLRGQGASGYTF.

This CDR3 reads CASTMGQGAGSPLHF. The CDR3 nucleotides read TGTGCCAGCACAATGGGACAGGGGGCCGGTTCACCCCTCCACTTT. V usage is TRBV6-1 and J usage is TRBJ1-6; TRBD1 aligns across 12 bases. This CDR3 has 15 amino acids. In germline, CDR1 is MNHNS, CDR2 SASEGT. Trimming took 7 bases from V and 9 from J; bases not matched to a gene: 7.

The chain carries TRBV5-6 and TRBJ1-5, with 8 bases matching TRBD1. J lost 0 bases, V lost 0 bases, and 8 bases had no gene match. Germline CDR1 and CDR2: SGHDT and YYEEEE. CDR3 length: 18 amino acids. The CDR3 reads CASSLGQGAPLSNQPQHF. The DNA of the CDR3 is TGTGCCAGCAGCTTGGGGCAGGGGGCCCCTCTTAGCAATCAGCCCCAGCATTTT.

The V gene is TRBV10-1, the J gene TRBJ1-1; the D gene is possibly TRBD1 (6 bases). Trimming pared 4 bases from V and 1 base from J, leaving 10 bases between. From germline, CDR1 is WNHNN and CDR2 SYGVQD (reference sequence). The CDR3 loop spans 14 amino acids. The CDR3: CASSADSPNTEAFF. CDR3 nucleotides: TGCGCCAGCAGTGCGGACAGTCCGAACACTGAAGCTTTCTTT.

The J gene is TRBJ2-3, the V gene TRBV6-5; 9 bases map to TRBD1. Trimming took 5 bases from V and 2 from J; bases not matched to a gene: 5. Germline values: CDR1 MNHEY, CDR2 SVGAGI. This CDR3 comprises 15 residues. As DNA, the CDR3 is TGTGCCAGCAGTCCACAGGGGGCGAACACAGATACGCAGTATTTT. This codes for CASSPQGANTDTQYF.

The gene calls are TRBV15 and TRBJ2-7, with D possibly TRBD1 on 6 matching bases. Trimming left V 0 bases short and J 7 bases short, with 16 bases between. The CDR3 length is 15 residues. Looked up from germline, CDR1 is LNHNV and CDR2 is YYDKDF (reference sequence). The CDR3 DNA reads TGTGCCACCAGCAGAGATAACAGGGCCTCGGGTGAGCAGTACTTC. Its protein product is CATSRDNRASGEQYF.

This chain joins TRBV5-4 and TRBJ1-1; D is unclear. The V end lost 3 bases, the J end lost 2 bases, and 8 bases lay between the germline ends. The CDR3 contains 13 residues. The germline V gene encodes CDR1 SGHNT and CDR2 YYREEE (reference sequence). The CDR3 region is CASSWIANTEAFF. The CDR3 region has the DNA TGTGCCAGCAGCTGGATCGCCAACACTGAAGCTTTCTTT. Variable domain in full (rest from reference TRBV5-4 and TRBJ1-1): ETGVTQSPTHLIKTRGQQVTLRCSSQSGHNTVSWYQQALGQGPQFIFQYYREEENGRGNFPPRFSGLQFPNYSSELNVNALELDDSALYLCASSWIANTEAFFGQGTRLTVV.

The chain has TRBV5-1 and TRBJ2-1; D call uncertain. Trimming left V 0 bases short and J 9 bases short, with 10 bases between. The CDR3 loop spans 13 amino acids. Looked up from germline, CDR1 is SGHRS and CDR2 is YFSETQ. In nucleotides, the CDR3 is TGCGCCAGCAGCTTGGTAGACACCACTGAGCAGTTCTTC. Translating gives CASSLVDTTEQFF.

CDR3 DNA sequence: TGTGCCAGCACCCGGGAGGCGGGGGGCCTAACCTACGAGCAGTACTTC. Amino acids: CASTREAGGLTYEQYF. The chain combines TRBV7-2 with TRBJ2-7, with 8 bases lining up with TRBD2. This CDR3 is built from 16 residues. Germline CDR1 reads SGHTA; CDR2 reads FQGNSA. V gave up 7 bases and J gave up 2 bases; unmatched junction bases: 13.

The chain uses TRBV7-8 and TRBJ2-6, with D possibly being TRBD1 (6 bases). Trimming cost V 5 bases and J 2 bases, with 16 bases left between them. The germline gives CDR1 SGHVS, CDR2 FQNEAQ. The CDR3 runs 17 residues. The CDR3 protein is CASSAYRVLTGANVLTF. The CDR3 DNA reads TGTGCCAGCAGCGCTTACAGGGTTTTGACTGGGGCCAACGTCCTGACTTTC.

CDR3 in amino acids: CASSSGTQSTEAFF. The CDR3 nucleotides are TGTGCCAGCAGTAGCGGGACACAGAGCACTGAAGCTTTCTTT. J is TRBJ1-1 and V is TRBV27; TRBD1 is a possible D gene (6 bases). The V gene lost 5 bases and the J gene lost 4 bases, with 14 bases spanning the gap. Germline V gives CDR1 MNHEY, CDR2 SMNVEV (reference sequence). The CDR3 totals 14 residues.

V usage is TRBV6-5 and J usage is TRBJ1-2; D unresolved. The CDR3 is 14 amino acids. V shed 6 bases and J shed 4 bases, with 15 bases lying between them. CDR1 and CDR2 (germline): MNHEY, SVGAGI. The CDR3 loop reads CASSPVEDLYGYTF. CDR3 DNA: TGTGCCAGCAGCCCGGTAGAGGACCTCTATGGCTACACCTTC.

V usage is TRBV10-3 and J usage is TRBJ1-4; D call uncertain. V was shortened by 6 bases and J by 8 bases, with 13 bases between the two germline ends. The CDR3 is made up of 13 amino acids. Germline CDR1 is ENHRY and CDR2 is SYGVKD. CDR3 protein: CAISSGMGEKLFF. As DNA, the CDR3 is TGTGCCATCAGCTCCGGCATGGGAGAAAAACTGTTTTTT.

The chain carries TRBV11-3 and TRBJ2-3, with D perhaps matching TRBD1 or TRBD2 (6 bases each). Deletions cut 6 bases from V and 1 base from J, with 23 bases between. Germline V gene lookup returns CDR1 SGHNT and CDR2 YENEEA. There are 18 residues in the CDR3. The CDR3 loop reads CASSSRGAGTIGTDTQYF. In DNA, the CDR3 is TGTGCCAGCAGTTCCCGTGGGGCGGGGACAATCGGCACAGATACGCAGTATTTT.

J is TRBJ1-6 and V is TRBV27; D possibly corresponds to TRBD1 (5 bases). The germline V gene has CDR1 MNHEY and CDR2 SMNVEV (reference sequence). V dropped 1 base and J dropped 7 bases, with 26 bases sitting between them. CDR3 length: 20 amino acids. For the CDR3, the DNA is TGTGCCAGCAGTTTATATCCTGGGGGGTCCCCCCCCCTTAGGAATTCACCCCTCCACTTT. Encoded protein: CASSLYPGGSPPLRNSPLHF.

This chain links TRBV5-1 with TRBJ2-1, with 8 bases that match TRBD1. CDR3 length equals 15 residues. V dropped 0 bases and J dropped 4; count of bases not matched to a gene: 3. Germline values: CDR1 SGHRS, CDR2 YFSETQ. CDR3 loop: CASSLEQGGYNEQFF. Written as DNA, the CDR3 is TGCGCCAGCAGCTTGGAACAGGGGGGATACAATGAGCAGTTCTTC.

J is TRBJ2-2 and V is TRBV7-3, with 11 bases that match TRBD2. The CDR3 length is 17 residues. Germline V gene lookup returns CDR1 SGHTA and CDR2 FQGTGA. V shed 4 bases, J shed 2 bases, and the junction held 6 bases outside the gene matches. The CDR3 here is CASSSSGTSGNTGELFF. CDR3 coding DNA: TGTGCCAGCAGCTCCTCGGGGACTAGCGGTAACACCGGGGAGCTGTTTTTT.